What follows is one TCR beta chain and its context. No cognate antigen has been identified for it. Per-base qualities were not stored, and no clone one base away is much larger. Between the V and J ends, shortened by 3 bases and 3 bases respectively, the junction contains 11 bases. Per the germline V gene (reference sequence), DFQATT is the CDR1 and SNEGSKA is the CDR2. The CDR3 goes from the cysteine to the phenylalanine over 13 residues. The entry retains the CDR3 DNA only, 39 bases that are in frame from base 1. This sample was included in a study of MAIT cells during Salmonella Paratyphi A infection (dated by TCRdb to the late 2010s). For the wider study: A single dose of 1-5x10^3 CFU of S. Paratyphi A strain NVGH308 was swallowed by adult volunteers aged 18 to 60. Starting at diagnosis, the diagnosed volunteers took ciprofloxacin 500 mg twice daily for 14 days.

Read against the paper, the sample's time point label means: after infection, following antibiotic treatment. MAIT cells, defined as Valpha7.2+ CD161+ T cells, were identified and sorted by flow cytometry. Circulating MAIT cell TCRbeta repertoires were profiled longitudinally in six volunteers who developed enteric fever after controlled oral challenge with live Salmonella Paratyphi A. Every diagnosed volunteer provided MAIT cell samples at pre-infection, mid-infection and post-infection timepoints. A diagnosis of enteric fever required Paratyphi A bacteremia and/or a persistent fever above 38 degrees C that lasted more than 12 hours. Challenged volunteers were diagnosed with infection between day 4 and day 7 after challenge. Between roughly 4,500 and 10,000 MAIT cells per sample were sorted directly into RNAqueous-Micro lysis buffer for RNA extraction. Lymphoprep gradient centrifugation was used to isolate peripheral blood mononuclear cells from both the blood samples and the leukocyte cones. Cells were sorted on either a BD FACSAria Fusion or a BD FACSAria III sorter.

General study outcomes and caveats: The space taken up by over-represented MAIT clonotypes dropped significantly from baseline to mid-infection (about 0.15 to 0.11), while post-infection showed no significant difference. More expansion or contraction among the top five MAIT clonotypes was shown in diagnosed volunteers than in healthy controls (around 0.52 versus 0.13), suggesting infection-driven repertoire reshaping. The availability of volunteer samples limited the sample sizes, but these sizes were considered adequate to detect differences between groups. MAIT TRBV usage was oligoclonal, favouring TRBV20 and TRBV6, and appeared unchanged by infection.

The library was generated by 5' RACE. TCRbeta was amplified in two rounds of PCR using Phusion High-Fidelity polymerase, and the primers added sample-specific barcodes. TCRbeta libraries were generated by template-switch cDNA synthesis with SMARTScribe reverse transcriptase and a TRBC-specific primer. After barcoding, samples were pooled and then prepared using the NEBNext Ultra DNA Library Prep Kit for Illumina. Sequencing of the libraries took place on an Illumina MiSeq using the MiSeq reagent kit v2, 300 cycles. The authors' pipeline ran thus. Reads were demultiplexed by barcode with Jemultiplexer and were aligned with MiTCR using default parameters. VDJtools removed non-functional sequences, and clonotypes were defined by amino acid sequence, with clonotype frequencies based on assigned sequence reads. Clonal space homeostasis binned clonotypes by frequency as over-represented (0.05-1), large, medium and small. TCRdb trimmed the raw reads at Q25, called clones with MiXCR and kept productive beta chains. Identical CDR3 protein sequences are pooled into one entry, listed with their most common genes and DNA. In this record, the V and J calls reflect TCRdb's handling and not the investigators' own analysis. This sample has hundreds of distinct CDR3 sequences in its table, and about a sixth of those were observed once. Around two fifths of the sample rests with the top ten.

This TCR was sampled from a person aged 18-70 years who was deliberately infected with Salmonella Paratyphi A in a paratyphoid fever challenge study. The starting material was MAIT cells from blood, obtained at the last sampling point of the challenge study. The chain employs TRBV20-1 and TRBJ1-1, with TRBD1 as a weak D call on 5 bases. The CDR3 reads CSARGEGDTEAFF. The DNA is as follows: TGCAGTGCTAGGGGGGAAGGGGACACTGAAGCTTTCTTT.